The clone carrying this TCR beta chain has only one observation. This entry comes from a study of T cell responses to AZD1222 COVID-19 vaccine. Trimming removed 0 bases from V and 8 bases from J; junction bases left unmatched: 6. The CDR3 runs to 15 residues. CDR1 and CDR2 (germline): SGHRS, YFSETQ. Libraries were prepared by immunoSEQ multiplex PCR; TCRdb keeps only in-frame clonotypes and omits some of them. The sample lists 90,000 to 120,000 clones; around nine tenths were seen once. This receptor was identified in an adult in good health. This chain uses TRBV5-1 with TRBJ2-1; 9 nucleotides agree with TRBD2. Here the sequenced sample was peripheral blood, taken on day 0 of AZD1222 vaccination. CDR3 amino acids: CASSLASGDPHEQFF. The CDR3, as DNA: TGCGCCAGCAGCTTGGCTAGCGGGGACCCACATGAGCAGTTCTTC.